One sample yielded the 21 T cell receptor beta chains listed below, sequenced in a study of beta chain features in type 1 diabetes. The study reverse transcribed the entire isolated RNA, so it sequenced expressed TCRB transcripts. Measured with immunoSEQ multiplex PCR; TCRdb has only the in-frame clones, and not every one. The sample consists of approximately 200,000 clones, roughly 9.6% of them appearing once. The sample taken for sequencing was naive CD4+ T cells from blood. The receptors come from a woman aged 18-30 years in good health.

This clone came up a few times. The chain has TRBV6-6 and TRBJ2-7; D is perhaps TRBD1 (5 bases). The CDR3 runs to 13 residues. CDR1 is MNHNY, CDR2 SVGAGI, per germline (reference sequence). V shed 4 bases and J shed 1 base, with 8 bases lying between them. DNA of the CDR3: TGTGCCAGCAGTTCACAGGCTTCCTACGAGCAGTACTTC. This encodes CASSSQASYEQYF.

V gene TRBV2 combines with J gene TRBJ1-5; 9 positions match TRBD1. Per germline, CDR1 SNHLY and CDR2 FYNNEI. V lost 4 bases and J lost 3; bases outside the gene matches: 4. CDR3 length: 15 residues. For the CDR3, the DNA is TGTGCCAGCAGTGCGGACAGGGGCTCCAATCAGCCCCAGCATTTT. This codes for CASSADRGSNQPQHF.

The CDR3 DNA sequence: TGTGCCAGCAGCTCTTTAGCGGGAGGTCGAGAGCAGTTCTTC. Residues: CASSSLAGGREQFF. V is TRBV7-9 and J is TRBJ2-1; 10 nucleotides match TRBD2. Germline V gene data show CDR1 as SEHNR and CDR2 as FQNEAQ (reference sequence). The CDR3 runs 14 residues. The trim removed 4 bases at V and 10 bases at J, leaving 7 bases unmatched.

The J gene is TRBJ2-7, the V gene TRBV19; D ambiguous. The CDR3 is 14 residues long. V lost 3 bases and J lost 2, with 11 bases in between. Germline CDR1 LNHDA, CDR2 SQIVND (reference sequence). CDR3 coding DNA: TGTGCCAGTAGTATGACATCCCCAGCCTACGAGCAGTACTTC. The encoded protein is CASSMTSPAYEQYF.

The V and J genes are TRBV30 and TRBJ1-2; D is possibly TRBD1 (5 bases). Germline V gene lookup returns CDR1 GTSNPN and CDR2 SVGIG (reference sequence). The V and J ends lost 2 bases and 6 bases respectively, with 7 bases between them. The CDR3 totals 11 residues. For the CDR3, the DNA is TGTGCCTGGAGTCAGGGTAATGGCTACACCTTC. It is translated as CAWSQGNGYTF.

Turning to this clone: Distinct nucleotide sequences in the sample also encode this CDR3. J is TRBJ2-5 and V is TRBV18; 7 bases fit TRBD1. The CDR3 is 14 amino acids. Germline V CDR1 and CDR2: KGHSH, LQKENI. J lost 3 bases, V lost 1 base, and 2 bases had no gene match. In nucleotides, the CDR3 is TGTGCCAGCTCACCACTTGGGACAGAAGAGACCCAGTACTTC. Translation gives CASSPLGTEETQYF.

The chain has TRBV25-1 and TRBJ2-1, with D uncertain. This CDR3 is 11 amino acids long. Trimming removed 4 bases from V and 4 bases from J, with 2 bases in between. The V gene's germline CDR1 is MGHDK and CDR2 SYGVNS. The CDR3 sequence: CASSAYNEQFF. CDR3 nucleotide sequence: TGTGCCAGCAGTGCTTACAATGAGCAGTTCTTC.

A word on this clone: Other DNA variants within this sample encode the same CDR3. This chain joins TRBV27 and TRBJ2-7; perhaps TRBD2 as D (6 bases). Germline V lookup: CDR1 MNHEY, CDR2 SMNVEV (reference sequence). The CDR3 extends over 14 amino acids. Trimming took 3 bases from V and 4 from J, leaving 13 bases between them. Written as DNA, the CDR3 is TGTGCCAGCAGTTTCGGTCAGGCGGGGTACGAGCAGTACTTC. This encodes CASSFGQAGYEQYF.

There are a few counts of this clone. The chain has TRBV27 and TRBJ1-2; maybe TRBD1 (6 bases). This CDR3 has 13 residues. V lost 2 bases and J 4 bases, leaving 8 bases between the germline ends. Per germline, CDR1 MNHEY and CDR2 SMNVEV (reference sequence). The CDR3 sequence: CASSLRGGYGYTF. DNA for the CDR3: TGTGCCAGCAGTTTAAGAGGGGGCTATGGCTACACCTTC.

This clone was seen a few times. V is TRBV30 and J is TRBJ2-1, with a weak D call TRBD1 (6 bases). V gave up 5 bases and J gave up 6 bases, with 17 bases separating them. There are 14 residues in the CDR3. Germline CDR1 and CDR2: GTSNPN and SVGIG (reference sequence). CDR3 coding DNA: TGTGCCTGGGCGGCAGGGGAACTTATCAATGAGCAGTTCTTC. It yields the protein CAWAAGELINEQFF.

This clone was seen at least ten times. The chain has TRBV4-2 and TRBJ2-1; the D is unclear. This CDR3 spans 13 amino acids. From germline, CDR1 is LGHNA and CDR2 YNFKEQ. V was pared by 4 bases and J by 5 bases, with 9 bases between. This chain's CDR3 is CASSLGYHNEQFF. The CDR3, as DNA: TGTGCCAGCAGCCTGGGCTACCACAATGAGCAGTTCTTC.

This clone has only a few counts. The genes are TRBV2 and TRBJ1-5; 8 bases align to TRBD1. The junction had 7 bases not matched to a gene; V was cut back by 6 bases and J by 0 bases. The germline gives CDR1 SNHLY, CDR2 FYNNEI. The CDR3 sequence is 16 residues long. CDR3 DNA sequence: TGTGCCAGCAGGGGTTCAGGGGGCTCTAGCAATCAGCCCCAGCATTTT. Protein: CASRGSGGSSNQPQHF.

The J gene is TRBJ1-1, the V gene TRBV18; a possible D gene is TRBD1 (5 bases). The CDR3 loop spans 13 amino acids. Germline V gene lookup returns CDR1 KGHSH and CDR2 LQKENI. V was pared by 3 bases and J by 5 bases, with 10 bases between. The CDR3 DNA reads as TGTGCCAGCTCACCTTCCAGGGTTACTGAAGCTTTCTTT. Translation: CASSPSRVTEAFF. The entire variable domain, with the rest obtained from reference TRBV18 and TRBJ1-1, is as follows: NAGVMQNPRHLVRRRGQEARLRCSPMKGHSHVYWYRQLPEEGLKFMVYLQKENIIDESGMPKERFSAEFPKEGPSILRIQQVVRGDSAAYFCASSPSRVTEAFFGQGTRLTVV.

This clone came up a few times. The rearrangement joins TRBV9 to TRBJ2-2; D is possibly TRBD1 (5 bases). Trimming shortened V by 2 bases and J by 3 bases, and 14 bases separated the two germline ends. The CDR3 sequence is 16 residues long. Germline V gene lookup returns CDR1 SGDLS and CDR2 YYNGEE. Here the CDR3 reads CASSVSGTRDTGELFF. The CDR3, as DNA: TGTGCCAGCAGCGTGAGTGGCACCAGGGACACCGGGGAGCTGTTTTTT.

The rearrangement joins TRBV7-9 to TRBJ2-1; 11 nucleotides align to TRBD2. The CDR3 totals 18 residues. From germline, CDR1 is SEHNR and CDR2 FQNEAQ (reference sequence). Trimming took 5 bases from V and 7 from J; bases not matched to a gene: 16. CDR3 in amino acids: CASSQPGTSGTLRNEQFF. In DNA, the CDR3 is TGTGCCAGCAGCCAACCCGGGACTAGCGGAACCCTAAGGAATGAGCAGTTCTTC.

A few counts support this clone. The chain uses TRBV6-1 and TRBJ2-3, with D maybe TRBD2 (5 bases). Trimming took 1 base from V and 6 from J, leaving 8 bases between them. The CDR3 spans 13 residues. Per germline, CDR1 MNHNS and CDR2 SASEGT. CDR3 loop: CASSEERRDTQYF. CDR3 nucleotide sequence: TGTGCCAGCAGTGAAGAAAGGAGGGATACGCAGTATTTT.

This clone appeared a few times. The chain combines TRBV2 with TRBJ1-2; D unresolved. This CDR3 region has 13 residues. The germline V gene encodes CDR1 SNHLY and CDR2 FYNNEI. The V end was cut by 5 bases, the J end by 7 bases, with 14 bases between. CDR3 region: CASSILLGGGYTF. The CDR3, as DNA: TGTGCCAGCAGTATTCTTCTGGGAGGTGGCTACACCTTC.

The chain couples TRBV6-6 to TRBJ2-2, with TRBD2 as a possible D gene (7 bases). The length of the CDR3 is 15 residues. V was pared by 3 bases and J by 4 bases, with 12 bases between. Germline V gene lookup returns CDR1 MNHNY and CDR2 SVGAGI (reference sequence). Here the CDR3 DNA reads TGTGCCAGCAGTTATACGGGGGGCAGCACCGGGGAGCTGTTTTTT. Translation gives CASSYTGGSTGELFF.

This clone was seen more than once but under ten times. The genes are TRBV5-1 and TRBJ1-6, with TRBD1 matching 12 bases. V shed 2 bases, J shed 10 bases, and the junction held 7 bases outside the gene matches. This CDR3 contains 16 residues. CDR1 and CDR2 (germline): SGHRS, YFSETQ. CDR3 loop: CASSLGTGGRASPLHF. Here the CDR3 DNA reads TGCGCCAGCAGCTTAGGGACAGGGGGCCGGGCATCACCCCTCCACTTT.

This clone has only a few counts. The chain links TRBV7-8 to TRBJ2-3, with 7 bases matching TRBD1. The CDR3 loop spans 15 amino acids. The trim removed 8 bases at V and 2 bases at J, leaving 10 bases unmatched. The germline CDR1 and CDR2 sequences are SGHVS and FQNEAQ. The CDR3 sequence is CASGDRSLTTDTQYF. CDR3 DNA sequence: TGTGCCAGCGGGGACAGATCCCTCACCACAGATACGCAGTATTTT.

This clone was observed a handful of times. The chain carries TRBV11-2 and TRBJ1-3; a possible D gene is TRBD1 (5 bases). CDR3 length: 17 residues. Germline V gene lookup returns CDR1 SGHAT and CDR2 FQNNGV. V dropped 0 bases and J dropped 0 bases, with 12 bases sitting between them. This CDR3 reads CASSLETGTVSGNTIYF. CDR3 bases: TGTGCCAGCAGCTTAGAAACAGGTACCGTCTCTGGAAACACCATATATTTT. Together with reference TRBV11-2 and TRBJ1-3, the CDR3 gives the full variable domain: EAGVAQSPRYKIIEKRQSVAFWCNPISGHATLYWYQQILGQGPKLLIQFQNNGVVDDSQLPKDRFSAERLKGVDSTLKIQPAKLEDSAVYLCASSLETGTVSGNTIYFGEGSWLTVV.